These T cell receptor beta chains were read from a single sample in a study of long-term antiretroviral therapy in people with HIV. Assay used: immunoSEQ multiplex PCR; TCRdb lists only in-frame clones, some missing. The sample yields tens of thousands of clones, roughly 92% seen once. The specimen comprised unsorted PBMCs, sampled almost 6.6 years after starting antiretroviral therapy. These receptors all stem from a woman in her 40s with HIV. Each CDR3 is given with its conserved first and last residue. The D gene is left open where the match is weak. Not every row has a clone size; where given, it reads once, few, many or a size class.

J gene,D gene,clone size,V gene,CDR3 protein,CDR3 DNA
TRBJ1-6,-,-,TRBV30,CAWSVPTGYNSPLHF,TGTGCCTGGAGTGTACCTACAGGATATAATTCACCCCTCCACTTT
TRBJ2-1,-,-,TRBV9,CASSLTGEDYNEQFF,TGTGCCAGCAGCCTGACGGGGGAGGACTACAATGAGCAGTTCTTC
TRBJ1-1,-,-,TRBV30,CAWSGGSNTEAFF,TGTGCCTGGAGCGGGGGCTCGAACACTGAAGCTTTCTTT
TRBJ1-2,-,-,TRBV5-4,CASSLDSTGRGYTF,TGTGCCAGCAGCTTGGATTCGACAGGACGTGGCTACACCTTC
TRBJ2-5,TRBD2,-,TRBV7-9,CASSHSGGSETQYF,TGTGCCAGCAGTCATAGCGGGGGCTCAGAGACCCAGTACTTC
TRBJ2-2,-,once,TRBV7-2,CASSLEFGNTGELFF,TGTGCCAGCAGCTTAGAATTTGGGAACACCGGGGAGCTGTTTTTT
TRBJ1-2,TRBD1,-,TRBV6-1,CASNPGQEGYGYTF,TGTGCCAGCAACCCGGGACAGGAGGGATATGGCTACACCTTC
TRBJ2-1,-,-,TRBV30,CAWSLRDVYNEQFF,TGTGCCTGGAGTCTCCGGGACGTTTACAATGAGCAGTTCTTC
TRBJ1-5,-,-,TRBV19,CASSIDRDSPWPQHF,TGTGCCAGTAGTATAGATCGAGACAGCCCATGGCCCCAGCATTTT
TRBJ1-5,-,once,TRBV19,CASSIGRYSNQPQHF,TGTGCCAGTAGTATAGGGAGATATAGCAATCAGCCCCAGCATTTT
TRBJ1-1,TRBD1,-,TRBV7-2,CASSEGAALKAFF,TGTGCCAGCAGCGAGGGGGCAGCTTTGAAAGCTTTCTTT
TRBJ1-2,-,once,TRBV9,CASSEQGGGYGYTF,TGTGCCAGCAGCGAACAGGGAGGAGGCTATGGCTACACCTTC
TRBJ2-2,TRBD1,-,TRBV4-3,CASSQRTGRELFF,TGCGCCAGCAGCCAACGGACAGGAAGGGAGCTGTTTTTT
TRBJ1-3,-,once,TRBV11-3,CASSLSFADSGNTIYF,TGTGCCAGCAGCTTGTCATTCGCCGATTCTGGAAACACCATATATTTT
TRBJ2-1,-,-,TRBV30,CAWTLTSEQFF,TGTGCCTGGACCCTGACTAGTGAGCAGTTCTTC
TRBJ2-1,TRBD1,-,TRBV10-3,CAISETGGNEQFF,TGTGCCATCAGTGAGACAGGGGGCAATGAGCAGTTCTTC
TRBJ2-1,-,-,TRBV10-3,CAISEFETSNEQFF,TGTGCCATCAGTGAGTTTGAGACCTCAAATGAGCAGTTCTTC
TRBJ1-1,-,-,TRBV11-2,CASSYTNTEAFF,TGTGCCAGCAGCTATACCAACACTGAAGCTTTCTTT
TRBJ2-7,-,-,TRBV19,CASSIATDNYEQYF,TGTGCCAGTAGTATAGCAACGGACAACTACGAGCAGTACTTC
TRBJ2-1,TRBD2,-,TRBV9,CASSSPAGGHDNEQFF,TGTGCCAGCAGCTCTCCAGCGGGGGGGCACGACAATGAGCAGTTCTTC
TRBJ1-5,TRBD1,-,TRBV6-5,CASSSTGEGNQPQHF,TGTGCCAGCAGTTCGACAGGGGAGGGCAATCAGCCCCAGCATTTT
TRBJ1-1,-,-,TRBV5-4,CASSSNTIVAEAFF,TGTGCCAGCAGCTCGAATACAATAGTCGCTGAAGCTTTCTTT
TRBJ2-2,-,-,TRBV19,CASSIDRGGGGTGELFF,TGTGCCAGTAGTATAGATCGAGGAGGGGGCGGGACCGGGGAGCTGTTTTTT
TRBJ1-2,-,-,TRBV5-1,CASSLGAGYGYTF,TGCGCCAGCAGCTTAGGGGCTGGCTATGGCTACACCTTC
TRBJ1-2,-,few,TRBV5-5,CASSIPTGNNYGYTF,TGTGCCAGCAGCATCCCCACAGGGAATAACTATGGCTACACCTTC
TRBJ1-3,-,-,TRBV19,CASSSYGISGNTIYF,TGTGCCAGTAGCAGCTACGGGATCTCTGGAAACACCATATATTTT
TRBJ1-6,-,-,TRBV6-6,CASSPDGYNSPLHF,TGTGCCAGCAGTCCGGACGGCTATAATTCACCCCTCCACTTT
TRBJ1-4,TRBD1,-,TRBV19,CASSNTGGGNEKLFF,TGTGCCAGTAGTAACACAGGGGGCGGTAATGAAAAACTGTTTTTT
TRBJ2-5,-,-,TRBV2,CASKGGGGPQTQYF,TGTGCCAGCAAAGGTGGGGGGGGCCCCCAGACCCAGTACTTC
TRBJ2-2,-,-,TRBV7-9,CASSQSLNTGELFF,TGTGCCAGCAGCCAGAGTCTGAACACCGGGGAGCTGTTTTTT
TRBJ2-2,TRBD2,-,TRBV4-3,CASSQALAGESGELFF,TGCGCCAGCAGCCAAGCACTAGCGGGGGAATCCGGGGAGCTGTTTTTT
TRBJ2-1,TRBD1,-,TRBV29-1,CSVEGQGNEQFF,TGCAGCGTGGAAGGACAGGGCAATGAGCAGTTCTTC
TRBJ2-7,-,-,TRBV19,CASKGNYEQYF,TGTGCCAGTAAAGGGAACTACGAGCAGTACTTC
TRBJ2-5,-,-,TRBV6-6,CASSYSGQVTIETQYF,TGTGCCAGCAGTTACTCGGGGCAAGTTACCATTGAGACCCAGTACTTC
TRBJ2-7,-,-,TRBV4-1,CASSQEGTLTYEQYF,TGCGCCAGCAGCCAAGAGGGGACTTTAACCTACGAGCAGTACTTC
TRBJ2-7,-,-,TRBV7-2,CASSLQGTHSYEQYF,TGTGCCAGCAGCTTACAGGGGACTCACTCCTACGAGCAGTACTTC
TRBJ2-1,TRBD2,-,TRBV5-1,CASSLLAGANNEQFF,TGCGCCAGCAGCTTACTAGCGGGGGCGAACAATGAGCAGTTCTTC
TRBJ1-2,TRBD1,-,TRBV6-5,CASRGQGTYGYTF,TGTGCCAGCAGGGGACAGGGAACCTATGGCTACACCTTC
TRBJ2-2,-,-,TRBV9,CASSANRVGELFF,TGTGCCAGCAGCGCCAACAGGGTTGGGGAGCTGTTTTTT
TRBJ2-7,TRBD1,once,TRBV18,CASSPPTGVPYEQYF,TGTGCCAGCTCACCACCAACAGGGGTTCCCTACGAGCAGTACTTC
TRBJ1-5,-,-,TRBV4-2,CASSQDRSLPQHF,TGTGCCAGCAGCCAAGATCGTTCCCTGCCCCAGCATTTT
TRBJ2-1,TRBD2,-,TRBV6-1,CASSRGTLYNEQFF,TGTGCCTCGTCGCGGGGGACTCTCTACAATGAGCAGTTCTTC
TRBJ1-2,-,once,TRBV14,CASSIGGYGYTF,TGTGCCAGCAGCATCGGGGGTTATGGCTACACCTTC
TRBJ2-7,-,-,TRBV5-1,CASSLEWGGRSPEQYF,TGCGCCAGCAGCTTGGAGTGGGGGGGCAGATCCCCCGAGCAGTACTTC
TRBJ1-1,TRBD1,-,TRBV4-3,CASSQDYTGGTQDGHTEAFF,TGCGCCAGCAGCCAAGATTATACAGGGGGTACCCAGGATGGCCACACTGAAGCTTTCTTT
TRBJ2-5,-,-,TRBV9,CASSAPGEIGETQYF,TGTGCCAGCAGCGCCCCGGGAGAAATTGGGGAGACCCAGTACTTC
TRBJ2-3,-,-,TRBV9,CASSVVGGRTDTQYF,TGTGCCAGCAGCGTAGTCGGGGGTCGCACAGATACGCAGTATTTT
TRBJ1-2,TRBD1,-,TRBV19,CASSKETGGNYGYTF,TGTGCCAGTAGTAAAGAGACAGGGGGCAACTATGGCTACACCTTC
TRBJ1-4,-,-,TRBV2,CASSFSPGSPTGTNEKLFF,TGTGCCAGCAGTTTTTCCCCGGGGTCTCCGACAGGAACTAATGAAAAACTGTTTTTT
TRBJ2-5,-,-,TRBV18,CASSPGESETQYF,TGTGCCAGCTCACCAGGGGAGAGCGAGACCCAGTACTTC
TRBJ1-5,TRBD1,-,TRBV30,CAWDTGQGSNQPQHF,TGTGCCTGGGATACGGGACAGGGAAGCAATCAGCCCCAGCATTTT
TRBJ2-5,-,-,TRBV2,CASTPLGGFQETQYF,TGTGCCAGCACCCCCCTCGGGGGATTCCAAGAGACCCAGTACTTC
TRBJ1-6,-,-,TRBV6-6,CASSYSNWGRDSPLHF,TGTGCCAGCAGTTACTCGAATTGGGGGAGGGATTCACCCCTCCACTTT